This TCR beta chain originates from a study of T cell repertoires in cytomegalovirus infection. Study in general: TCR beta signatures that were public indicated CMV infection and matching HLA type.

CDR1 and CDR2 (germline): SGHDN, FVKESK. The CDR3 runs to 14 residues. Trimming removed 5 bases from V and 7 bases from J, with 18 bases in between. This clonotype came up many times. The antigen remains undetermined. Broader study findings: Using cumulative public TCR beta family frequency, the authors identified those who carried CMV together with the relevant HLA. HLA-C-restricted CMV clonotypes gave the most frequent clonotype in two of eight donors.

From the reads, TCRdb called clonotypes with MiXCR, one entry per CDR3 protein. The sample holds about 320,000 distinct CDR3 sequences; 9.5% are singletons and the top ten take about 4.5%. The rearrangement uses TRBV14 and TRBJ2-7; D gene ambiguous. The specimen was PBMCs. The receptor was isolated from a human donor in good health (CMV status not recorded). Some clones in this sample may be carry-over from other donors' samples. CDR3: CASSATFLWGEQYF. In DNA, the CDR3 is TGTGCCAGCAGCGCGACGTTCCTTTGGGGTGAGCAGTACTTC.